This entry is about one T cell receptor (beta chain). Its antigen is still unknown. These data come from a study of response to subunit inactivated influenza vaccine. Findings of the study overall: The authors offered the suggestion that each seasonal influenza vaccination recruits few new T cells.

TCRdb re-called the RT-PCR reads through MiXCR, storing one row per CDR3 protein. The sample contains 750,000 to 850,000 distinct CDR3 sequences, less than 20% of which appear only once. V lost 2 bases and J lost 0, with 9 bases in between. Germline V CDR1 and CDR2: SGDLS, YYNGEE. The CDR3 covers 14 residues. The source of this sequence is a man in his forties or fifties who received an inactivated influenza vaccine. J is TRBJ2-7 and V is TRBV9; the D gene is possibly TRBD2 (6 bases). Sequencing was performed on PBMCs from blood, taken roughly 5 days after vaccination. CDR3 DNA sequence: TGTGCCAGCAGCGTGGCGGGACCCTCCTACGAGCAGTACTTC. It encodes CASSVAGPSYEQYF.